This record concerns one TCR beta chain sequence. The antigen is not known. This specimen comes from a study of T cell repertoires in cytomegalovirus infection. TCRdb recomputed calls from the reads with MiXCR, one row per CDR3 protein. This table holds approximately 910,000 distinct CDR3 sequences, roughly 30% found once. V lost 6 bases, J lost 7 bases, and 16 bases lay in between. In germline, CDR1 is MNHEY, CDR2 SMNVEV (reference sequence). The length of the CDR3 is 13 residues. Sequenced material: cultured CD8+ T cells from PBMCs, taken from culture after CMV antigen stimulation. The TCR originated in a human donor in good health (CMV status not recorded). Some clones in this sample may be carry-over from other donors' samples. V is TRBV27 and J is TRBJ2-7; the D gene is possibly TRBD2 (5 bases). Written as DNA, the CDR3 is TGTGCCAGCAGATCACTATCCCGCGGGGAGCAGTACTTC. Translated: CASRSLSRGEQYF.